The text below deals with one T cell receptor beta chain. Its matching antigen is unknown. Previously described methods and listed TCR primers produced bulk TCR libraries. MiXCR, applied by TCRdb to the PCR reads, yields one record per CDR3 protein. The profile covers under 800,000 distinct CDR3 sequences, with about 25% appearing a single time and 0.78% taken by the ten largest. Germline CDR1 MNHEY, CDR2 SVGAGI. The trim removed 0 bases at V and 5 bases at J, leaving 3 bases unmatched. The CDR3 is made up of 15 amino acids. The data stem from a study of molecular identifiers for immune sequencing clone quantification. Study-wide background: Replicate runs used RNA from about 20,000 or 100,000 naive CD8 cells, which was split five ways into aliquots, and four of those aliquots were then sequenced. Whole-study results and caveats: Naive cells had under 1% of molecules in clones above 20 RNA copies, effectors over 97%.

The authors gated naive CD8 T cells as CD8+CD4-CCR7+CD45RA+ for sorting. The chain carries TRBV6-5 and TRBJ1-1, with 10 positions matching TRBD1. Material for sequencing was naive CD8+ T cells from blood, with Jurkat cell RNA spiked in. Indicated subset: FACS-sorted CD8+CD4-CCR7+CD45RA+ naive T cells. This receptor was obtained from a human donor in good health. Some libraries in this study had Jurkat cell RNA spiked in. The DNA of the CDR3 is TGTGCCAGCAGTTACTCGCGGACAGGGGGGACTGAAGCTTTCTTT. Its protein is CASSYSRTGGTEAFF.